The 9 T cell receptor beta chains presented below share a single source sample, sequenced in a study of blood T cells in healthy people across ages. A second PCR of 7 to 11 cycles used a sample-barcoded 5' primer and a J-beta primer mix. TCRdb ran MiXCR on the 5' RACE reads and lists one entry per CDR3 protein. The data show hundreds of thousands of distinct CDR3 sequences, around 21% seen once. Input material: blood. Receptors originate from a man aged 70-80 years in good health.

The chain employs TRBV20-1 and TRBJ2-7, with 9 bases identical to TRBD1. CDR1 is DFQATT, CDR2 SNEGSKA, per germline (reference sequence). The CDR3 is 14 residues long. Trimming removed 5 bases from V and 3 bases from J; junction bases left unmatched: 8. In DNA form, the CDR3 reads TGCAGTGCTCAGGCGGTGGGACAGGGCTACGAGCAGTACTTC. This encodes CSAQAVGQGYEQYF.

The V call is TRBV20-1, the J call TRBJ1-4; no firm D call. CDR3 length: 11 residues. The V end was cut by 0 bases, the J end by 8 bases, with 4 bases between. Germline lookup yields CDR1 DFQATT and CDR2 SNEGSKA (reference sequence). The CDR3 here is CSARDREKLFF. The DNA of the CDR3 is TGCAGTGCTAGAGATCGAGAAAAACTGTTTTTT.

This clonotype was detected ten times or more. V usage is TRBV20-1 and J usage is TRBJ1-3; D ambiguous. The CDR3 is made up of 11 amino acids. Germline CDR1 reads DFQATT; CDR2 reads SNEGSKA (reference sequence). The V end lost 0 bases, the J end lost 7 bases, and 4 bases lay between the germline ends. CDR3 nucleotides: TGCAGTGCTAGAGATCCGAACACCATATATTTT. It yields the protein CSARDPNTIYF.

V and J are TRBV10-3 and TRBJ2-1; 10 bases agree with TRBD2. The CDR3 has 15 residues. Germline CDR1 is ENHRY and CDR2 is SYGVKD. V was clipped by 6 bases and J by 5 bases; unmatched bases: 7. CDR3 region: CAIRITTSGDNEQFF. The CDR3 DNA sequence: TGTGCCATCAGGATTACTACTAGCGGGGACAATGAGCAGTTCTTC.

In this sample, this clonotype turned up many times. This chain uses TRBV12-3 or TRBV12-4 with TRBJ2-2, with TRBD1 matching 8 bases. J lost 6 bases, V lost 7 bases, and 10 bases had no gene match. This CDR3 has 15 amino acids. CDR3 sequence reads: CASTPATGAAGELFF. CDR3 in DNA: TGTGCCAGCACCCCCGCGACAGGGGCTGCCGGGGAGCTGTTTTTT.

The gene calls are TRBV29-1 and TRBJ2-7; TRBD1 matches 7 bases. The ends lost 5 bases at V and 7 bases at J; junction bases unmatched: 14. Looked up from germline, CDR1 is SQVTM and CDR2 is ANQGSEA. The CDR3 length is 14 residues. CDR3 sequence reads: CSVSPGTAISEQYF. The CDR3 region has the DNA TGCAGCGTTTCCCCCGGGACAGCCATTAGTGAGCAGTACTTC.

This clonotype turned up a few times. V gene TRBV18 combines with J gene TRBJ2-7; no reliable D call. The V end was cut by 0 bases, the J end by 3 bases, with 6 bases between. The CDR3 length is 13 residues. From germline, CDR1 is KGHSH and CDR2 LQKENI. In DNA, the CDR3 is TGTGCCAGCTCACCACCGGAACACTACGAGCAGTACTTC. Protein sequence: CASSPPEHYEQYF.

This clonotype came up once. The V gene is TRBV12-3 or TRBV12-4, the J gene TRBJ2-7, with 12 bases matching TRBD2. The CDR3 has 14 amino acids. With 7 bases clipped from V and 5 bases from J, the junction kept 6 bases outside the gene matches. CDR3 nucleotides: TGTGCCAGCAATCTAGCGGGAGGGCCCCACGAGCAGTACTTC. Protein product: CASNLAGGPHEQYF.

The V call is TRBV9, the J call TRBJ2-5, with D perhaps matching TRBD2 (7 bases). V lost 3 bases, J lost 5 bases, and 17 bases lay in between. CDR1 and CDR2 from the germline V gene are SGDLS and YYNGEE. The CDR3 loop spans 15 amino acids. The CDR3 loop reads CASSAGGGGTETQYF. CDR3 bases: TGTGCCAGCAGCGCCGGGGGAGGGGGGACTGAGACCCAGTACTTC. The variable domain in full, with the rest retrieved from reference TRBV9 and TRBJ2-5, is DSGVTQTPKHLITATGQRVTLRCSPRSGDLSVYWYQQSLDQGLQFLIQYYNGEERAKGNILERFSAQQFPDLHSELNLSSLELGDSALYFCASSAGGGGTETQYFGPGTRLLVL.